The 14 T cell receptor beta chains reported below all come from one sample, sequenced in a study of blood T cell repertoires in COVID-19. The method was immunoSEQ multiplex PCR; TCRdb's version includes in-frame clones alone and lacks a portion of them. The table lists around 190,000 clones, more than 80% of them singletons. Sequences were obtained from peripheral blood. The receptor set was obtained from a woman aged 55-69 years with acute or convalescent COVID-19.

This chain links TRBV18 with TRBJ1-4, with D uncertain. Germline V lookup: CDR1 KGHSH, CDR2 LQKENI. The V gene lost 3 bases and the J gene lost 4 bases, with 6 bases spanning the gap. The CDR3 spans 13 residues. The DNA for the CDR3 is TGTGCCAGCTCACCCCCCAATAATGAAAAACTGTTTTTT. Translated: CASSPPNNEKLFF.

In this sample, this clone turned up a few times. This CDR3 reads CASSESAGSPLHF. The CDR3, as DNA: TGCGCCAGCAGTGAGTCTGCGGGATCACCCCTCCACTTT. The chain combines TRBV10-2 with TRBJ1-6; no clear D gene. Per germline, CDR1 WSHSY and CDR2 SAAADI. The V end was cut by 0 bases, the J end by 10 bases, with 7 bases between. CDR3 length: 13 residues.

CDR3 coding DNA: TGTGCCAGCAGCTTAGTTGGGACAGTTCAAAAAGAGACCCAGTACTTC. This codes for CASSLVGTVQKETQYF. This rearrangement joins TRBV11-2 to TRBJ2-5; 7 bases are shared with TRBD1. With V trimmed by 1 base and J by 3 bases, 8 bases remained unmatched. Germline-derived CDR1 and CDR2 are SGHAT and FQNNGV. The CDR3 is 16 residues long.

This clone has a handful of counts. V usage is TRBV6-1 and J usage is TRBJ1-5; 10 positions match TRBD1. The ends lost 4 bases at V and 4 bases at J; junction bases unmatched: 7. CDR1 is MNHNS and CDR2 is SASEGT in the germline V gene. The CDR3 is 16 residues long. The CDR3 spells CASSADRGQRNQPQHF. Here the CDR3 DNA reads TGTGCCAGCAGTGCTGACAGGGGGCAAAGGAATCAGCCCCAGCATTTT.

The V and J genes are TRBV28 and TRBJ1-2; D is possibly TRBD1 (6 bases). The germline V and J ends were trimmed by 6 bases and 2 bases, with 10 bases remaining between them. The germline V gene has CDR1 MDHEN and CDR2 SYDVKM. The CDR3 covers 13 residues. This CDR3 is CASRPTGNYGYTF. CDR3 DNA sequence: TGTGCCAGCAGACCTACAGGGAACTATGGCTACACCTTC.

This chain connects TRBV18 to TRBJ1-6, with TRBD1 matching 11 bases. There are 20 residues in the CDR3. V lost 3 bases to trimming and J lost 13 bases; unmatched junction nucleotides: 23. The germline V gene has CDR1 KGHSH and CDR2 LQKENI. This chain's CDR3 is CASSPLGTGGLRSENSPLHF. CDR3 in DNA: TGTGCCAGCTCACCGCTAGGGACAGGGGGTCTCCGCTCCGAGAATAGCCCCCTCCACTTT.

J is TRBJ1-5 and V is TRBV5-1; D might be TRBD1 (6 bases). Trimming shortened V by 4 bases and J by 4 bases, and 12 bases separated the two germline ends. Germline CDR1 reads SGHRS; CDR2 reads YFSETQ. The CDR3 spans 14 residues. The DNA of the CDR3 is TGCGCCAGCAGCCTGGACAGTTTGAATCAGCCCCAGCATTTT. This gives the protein CASSLDSLNQPQHF.

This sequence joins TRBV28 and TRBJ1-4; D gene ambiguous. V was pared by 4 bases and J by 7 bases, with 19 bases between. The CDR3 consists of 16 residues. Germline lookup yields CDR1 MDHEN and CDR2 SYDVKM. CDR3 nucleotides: TGTGCCAGCAGTTCAACCCTCGCGACCCGGGGTGAAAAACTGTTTTTT. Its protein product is CASSSTLATRGEKLFF.

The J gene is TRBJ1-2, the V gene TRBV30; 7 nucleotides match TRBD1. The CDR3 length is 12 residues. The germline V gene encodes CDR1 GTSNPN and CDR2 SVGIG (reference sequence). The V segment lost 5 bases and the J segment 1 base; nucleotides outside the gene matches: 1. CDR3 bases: TGTGCCTGGGACAGGGATAACTATGGCTACACCTTC. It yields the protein CAWDRDNYGYTF.

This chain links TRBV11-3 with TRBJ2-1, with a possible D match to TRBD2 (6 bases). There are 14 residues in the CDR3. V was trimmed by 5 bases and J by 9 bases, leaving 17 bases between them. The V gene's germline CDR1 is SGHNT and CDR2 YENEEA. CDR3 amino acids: CASSPSMGGAEQFF. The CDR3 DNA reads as TGTGCCAGCAGCCCCTCGATGGGGGGAGCTGAGCAGTTCTTC.

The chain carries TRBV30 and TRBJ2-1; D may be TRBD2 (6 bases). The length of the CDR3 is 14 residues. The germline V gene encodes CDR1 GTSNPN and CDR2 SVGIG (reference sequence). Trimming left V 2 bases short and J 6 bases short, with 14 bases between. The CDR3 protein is CAWSPGLPTNEQFF. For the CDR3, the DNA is TGTGCCTGGAGTCCCGGACTACCAACCAATGAGCAGTTCTTC.

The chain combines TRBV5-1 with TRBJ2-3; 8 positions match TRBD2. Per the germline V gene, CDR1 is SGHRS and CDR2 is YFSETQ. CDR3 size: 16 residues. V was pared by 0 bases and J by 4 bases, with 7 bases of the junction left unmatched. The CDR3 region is CASSLGGTSRADTQYF. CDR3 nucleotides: TGCGCCAGCAGCTTGGGTGGGACTAGTCGGGCAGATACGCAGTATTTT.

This chain's CDR3 is CASSVFLAGDPNTGELFF. CDR3 coding DNA: TGTGCCAGCAGCGTATTTCTAGCGGGGGACCCGAACACCGGGGAGCTGTTTTTT. The chain joins TRBV9 to TRBJ2-2, with TRBD2 matching over 10 bases. Trimming removed 1 base from V and 0 bases from J; junction bases left unmatched: 6. CDR3 size: 18 residues. CDR1 is SGDLS, CDR2 YYNGEE, per germline. Together with reference TRBV9 and TRBJ2-2, the CDR3 gives the full variable domain: DSGVTQTPKHLITATGQRVTLRCSPRSGDLSVYWYQQSLDQGLQFLIQYYNGEERAKGNILERFSAQQFPDLHSELNLSSLELGDSALYFCASSVFLAGDPNTGELFFGEGSRLTVL.

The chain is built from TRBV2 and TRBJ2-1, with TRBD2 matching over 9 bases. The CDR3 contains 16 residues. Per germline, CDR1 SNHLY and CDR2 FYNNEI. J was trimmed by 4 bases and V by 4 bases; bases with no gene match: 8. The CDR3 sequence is CASSGQTSGRYNEQFF. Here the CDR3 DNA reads TGTGCCAGCAGTGGTCAGACTAGCGGCCGATACAATGAGCAGTTCTTC.